The 14 T cell receptor beta chains below come from one sample, sequenced in a study of blood T cells in healthy people across ages. A second PCR, run for roughly 7 to 11 cycles, used a sample-barcoded 5' primer plus a J-beta primer mix. One entry per CDR3 protein, called by TCRdb with MiXCR from the 5' RACE reads. The table includes 1 million or so distinct CDR3 sequences, around 45% detected once. Sequences were obtained from blood. The receptors were sampled from a woman aged 55-69 years in good health.

The chain combines TRBV11-1 with TRBJ2-2; no clear D gene. Deletions cut 1 base from V and 8 bases from J, with 8 bases between. The CDR3 is made up of 13 amino acids. Germline-derived CDR1 and CDR2 are SGHAT and FQDESV (reference sequence). The CDR3 sequence: CASSLVVFGELFF. CDR3 DNA sequence: TGTGCCAGCAGCTTAGTCGTATTTGGGGAGCTGTTTTTT.

The chain combines TRBV5-1 with TRBJ2-2; D perhaps matches TRBD2 (5 bases). V was trimmed by 0 bases and J by 7 bases, leaving 16 bases between them. Germline CDR1 is SGHRS and CDR2 is YFSETQ. This CDR3 spans 16 amino acids. The CDR3: CASSLGETRGSGELFF. Here the CDR3 DNA reads TGCGCCAGCAGCTTGGGAGAGACACGGGGAAGCGGGGAGCTGTTTTTT.

J is TRBJ1-4 and V is TRBV3-1; no clear D gene. Trimming left V 2 bases short and J 4 bases short, with 11 bases between. Per germline, CDR1 LGHDT and CDR2 YNNKEL (reference sequence). This CDR3 is 15 amino acids long. The CDR3 coding sequence is TGTGCCAGCAGCCAACTCCGGGCTTATAATGAAAAACTGTTTTTT. It codes for CASSQLRAYNEKLFF.

This sequence joins TRBV6-1 and TRBJ2-5; no clear D gene. The end of the DNA is better explained by TRBJ2-7, so the J call may be wrong. There are 14 residues in the CDR3. CDR1 is MNHNS and CDR2 is SASEGT in the germline V gene. CDR3 sequence: CASNPTPTRYEQYF. Here the CDR3 DNA reads TGTGCCAGCAACCCGACACCGACCCGCTACGAGCAGTACTTC.

This clonotype was seen only a few times. The CDR3 protein is CASSSSVLNAFF. For the CDR3, the DNA is TGTGCCAGCAGTTCCTCGGTCTTAAACGCTTTCTTT. The V call is TRBV12-3 or TRBV12-4, the J call TRBJ1-1; no reliable D call. The CDR3 is 12 amino acids. V lost 4 bases, J lost 11 bases, and 14 bases lay in between.

J is TRBJ2-1 and V is TRBV10-3, with 10 bases lining up with TRBD1. Germline CDR1 and CDR2: ENHRY and SYGVKD. Trimming cost V 2 bases and J 6 bases; bases outside gene matches: 10. The CDR3 length is 17 residues. The CDR3 protein is CAISEGGQGVFFNEQFF. In DNA, the CDR3 is TGTGCCATCAGTGAGGGAGGACAGGGGGTATTTTTCAATGAGCAGTTCTTC.

This clonotype was recorded a few times. The V and J genes are TRBV11-2 and TRBJ2-7; tentatively, D is TRBD2 (6 bases). This CDR3 has 15 residues. The germline V and J ends were trimmed by 5 bases and 4 bases, with 18 bases remaining between them. The V gene's germline CDR1 is SGHAT and CDR2 FQNNGV. In nucleotides, the CDR3 is TGTGCCAGCAGCCCTGGTGTGGAGGGTCAGTACGAGCAGTACTTC. This codes for CASSPGVEGQYEQYF. Full variable domain (outside the CDR3, taken from reference TRBV11-2 and TRBJ2-7): EAGVAQSPRYKIIEKRQSVAFWCNPISGHATLYWYQQILGQGPKLLIQFQNNGVVDDSQLPKDRFSAERLKGVDSTLKIQPAKLEDSAVYLCASSPGVEGQYEQYFGPGTRLTVT.

This clonotype was recorded once. The CDR3 bases are TGTGCCAGCAGCCAGGTTATATCCTACGAGCAGTACTTC. This gives the protein CASSQVISYEQYF. V is TRBV14 and J is TRBJ2-4; D gene unclear. The assigned J gene may be wrong: the sequence end matches TRBJ2-7 better. Germline CDR1 SGHDN, CDR2 FVKESK. The CDR3 is 13 amino acids.

The chain uses TRBV27 and TRBJ2-3, with a possible D match to TRBD1 (5 bases). This CDR3 has 14 residues. V was cut by 7 bases and J by 4 bases, with 15 bases left in between. CDR1 and CDR2 (germline): MNHEY, SMNVEV (reference sequence). CDR3 region: CASKTGTPADTQYF. In nucleotides, the CDR3 is TGTGCCAGCAAAACAGGTACCCCTGCAGATACGCAGTATTTT.

The V call is TRBV20-1, the J call TRBJ2-7, with D unclear. CDR1 and CDR2 (germline): DFQATT, SNEGSKA (reference sequence). This CDR3 spans 13 amino acids. Trimming took off 6 bases at V and 2 bases at J, with 14 bases between the two ends. The CDR3 region has the DNA TGCAGTGCCCCTATAGGCTTAACCTACGAGCAGTACTTC. It yields the protein CSAPIGLTYEQYF.

Ten or more counts support this clonotype. This chain uses TRBV27 with TRBJ1-2; maybe TRBD1 (5 bases). The CDR3 contains 14 residues. The germline V and J ends were trimmed by 5 bases and 5 bases, with 15 bases remaining between them. Germline loops: CDR1 MNHEY, CDR2 SMNVEV (reference sequence). DNA for the CDR3: TGTGCCAGCAGTGCGTCAGATGGGGCTTATGGCTACACCTTC. It specifies CASSASDGAYGYTF.

This clonotype was counted a few times. The J gene is TRBJ2-1, the V gene TRBV29-1; D remains ambiguous. The CDR3 extends over 12 amino acids. The V gene's germline CDR1 is SQVTM and CDR2 ANQGSEA. Trimming removed 2 bases at V and 5 bases at J, with 7 bases between. CDR3 sequence reads: CSVELRDNEQFF. In DNA, the CDR3 is TGCAGCGTTGAACTCCGGGACAATGAGCAGTTCTTC.

The V call is TRBV7-3, the J call TRBJ2-1; 15 nucleotides line up with TRBD2. The CDR3 spans 16 residues. The V gene's germline CDR1 is SGHTA and CDR2 FQGTGA. With V trimmed by 4 bases and J by 7 bases, 5 bases remained unmatched. CDR3 in DNA: TGTGCCAGCAGCTCATCGGGACTAGCGGGAGGAAATGAGCAGTTCTTC. Its translation: CASSSSGLAGGNEQFF.

Only a few counts were recorded for this clonotype. This could be a read error, since a much larger clone is one nucleotide away. J is TRBJ2-5 and V is TRBV20-1; TRBD2 aligns across 11 bases. V shed 2 bases and J 11 bases; nucleotides not matched to a gene: 25. From germline, CDR1 is DFQATT and CDR2 SNEGSKA (reference sequence). CDR3 length: 19 amino acids. The CDR3 DNA reads as TGCAGTGCTAGATCATTGACTAGCGGGATCCCCGGGTCACACAATGAGCAGTACTTC. It encodes CSARSLTSGIPGSHNEQYF.